Listed below are T cell receptor beta chains from one sample, sequenced in a study of beta chain features in type 1 diabetes. The assay was immunoSEQ multiplex PCR, and TCRdb's table has in-frame clones only and misses some. The table lists hundreds of thousands of clones, around 15% of them singletons, with 0.04% in the top ten. Sequenced input: naive CD4+ T cells from blood. These receptors all come from a man younger than 30 with type 1 diabetes. Both conserved end residues are part of each CDR3. Fields, in order: clone size, J gene, D gene, V gene, CDR3 protein, CDR3 DNA. The D gene is left open where the match is weak. Not all rows give a size; the values are once, few, many and, for expanded clones, a class.

few,TRBJ2-1,TRBD2,TRBV11-2,CASSQLAGLNEQFF,TGTGCCAGCAGCCAACTAGCGGGACTGAATGAGCAGTTCTTC
NA,TRBJ2-7,TRBD2,TRBV7-9,CASSPRLAGEFHEQYF,TGTGCCAGCAGCCCGAGACTAGCGGGCGAGTTTCACGAGCAGTACTTC
few,TRBJ2-3,NA,TRBV27,CASSLMAPFNTDTQYF,TGTGCCAGCAGTTTAATGGCGCCCTTCAACACAGATACGCAGTATTTT
NA,TRBJ1-2,NA,TRBV5-1,CASSLGLVWTF,TGCGCCAGCAGCTTGGGCCTAGTTTGGACCTTC
few,TRBJ2-5,NA,TRBV7-2,CASTPRREETQYF,TGTGCCAGCACCCCTAGGAGGGAAGAGACCCAGTACTTC
NA,TRBJ2-1,TRBD2,TRBV7-9,CASSLFGGRTGEQFF,TGTGCCAGCAGCTTATTTGGCGGGAGAACTGGTGAGCAGTTCTTC
NA,TRBJ2-7,NA,TRBV4-3,CASSQDPLRANEQYF,TGCGCCAGCAGCCAAGACCCATTAAGGGCCAACGAGCAGTACTTC
NA,TRBJ2-5,NA,TRBV7-9,CASREGVQETQYF,TGTGCCAGCCGCGAGGGGGTCCAAGAGACCCAGTACTTC
NA,TRBJ1-4,NA,TRBV15,CATSRLVTSTNEKLFF,TGTGCCACCAGCAGACTCGTGACATCAACTAATGAAAAACTGTTTTTT
few,TRBJ2-3,NA,TRBV14,CASSQVRGADTQYF,TGTGCCAGCAGCCAAGTCAGGGGGGCAGATACGCAGTATTTT
NA,TRBJ2-5,TRBD2,TRBV5-4,CASSSGTTQETQYF,TGTGCCAGCAGCTCAGGGACTACACAAGAGACCCAGTACTTC
few,TRBJ1-1,NA,TRBV9,CASSVGGQYTEAFF,TGTGCCAGCAGCGTAGGGGGGCAGTACACTGAAGCTTTCTTT
NA,TRBJ2-5,TRBD1,TRBV4-2,CASSHRLPGQGLETQYF,TGTGCCAGCAGCCACCGTCTACCGGGACAGGGTCTTGAGACCCAGTACTTC
few,TRBJ2-7,TRBD1,TRBV7-9,CASGRGQIVTYEQYF,TGTGCCAGCGGACGGGGACAGATAGTAACCTACGAGCAGTACTTC
NA,TRBJ2-3,TRBD2,TRBV29-1,CSPREAGTDTQYF,TGCAGCCCCCGGGAGGCGGGTACAGATACGCAGTATTTT
NA,TRBJ2-7,TRBD2,TRBV19,CASMSGTSGAYEQYF,TGTGCCAGTATGTCTGGGACTAGCGGGGCCTACGAGCAGTACTTC
NA,TRBJ2-1,TRBD1,TRBV25-1,CASSLGGTGGKIYNEQFF,TGTGCCAGCAGTCTAGGAGGGACAGGGGGCAAAATTTACAATGAGCAGTTCTTC
NA,TRBJ2-7,NA,TRBV10-2,CASTQGAGEQYF,TGCGCCAGCACCCAAGGGGCTGGCGAGCAGTACTTC
few,TRBJ2-3,NA,TRBV15,CATSLVLTDTQYF,TGTGCCACCAGCCTGGTTCTCACAGATACGCAGTATTTT
few,TRBJ1-2,NA,TRBV30,CAWSEGNYGYTF,TGTGCCTGGAGTGAGGGTAACTATGGCTACACCTTC
NA,TRBJ1-2,NA,TRBV28,CAGWGANYGYTF,TGTGCCGGCTGGGGCGCTAACTATGGCTACACCTTC
NA,TRBJ2-3,NA,TRBV28,CASSFAGTTDTQYF,TGTGCCAGCAGTTTCGCCGGAACCACAGATACGCAGTATTTT
few,TRBJ2-7,NA,TRBV28,CASRSTFPSYEQYF,TGTGCCAGCAGAAGTACTTTTCCCTCCTACGAGCAGTACTTC
few,TRBJ1-2,TRBD1,TRBV5-4,CASSSGTGVGYTF,TGTGCCAGCAGCTCCGGGACAGGGGTTGGCTACACCTTC
few,TRBJ2-7,NA,TRBV30,CAWSQTGRQYEQYF,TGTGCCTGGAGTCAAACCGGACGGCAATACGAGCAGTACTTC
few,TRBJ2-5,NA,TRBV7-2,CASSSEETQYF,TGTGCCAGCAGTAGCGAAGAGACCCAGTACTTC
few,TRBJ2-3,TRBD1,TRBV4-1,CASSHRDRGRGLGLTDTQYF,TGCGCCAGCAGCCACCGGGACAGGGGAAGGGGACTTGGACTCACAGATACGCAGTATTTT
few,TRBJ1-3,NA,TRBV29-1,CSAAYGLTGGNTIYF,TGCAGCGCCGCGTACGGGCTTACTGGTGGAAACACCATATATTTT
few,TRBJ1-4,NA,TRBV14,CASSQGHERLFF,TGTGCCAGCAGCCAGGGCCACGAAAGGCTGTTTTTT
NA,TRBJ1-1,TRBD1,TRBV30,CAWRVGTGANTEAFF,TGTGCCTGGAGGGTCGGGACAGGGGCGAACACTGAAGCTTTCTTT
NA,TRBJ1-2,NA,TRBV2,CASRPGVGYTF,TGTGCCAGCAGGCCAGGGGTGGGCTACACCTTC
few,TRBJ1-1,NA,TRBV28,CASSFGGSTEAFF,TGTGCCAGCAGTTTTGGCGGGTCCACTGAAGCTTTCTTT
NA,TRBJ2-3,TRBD1,TRBV23-1,CASTRTGNSTDTQYF,TGCGCCAGCACCCGGACAGGGAATAGCACAGATACGCAGTATTTT
few,TRBJ2-5,NA,TRBV7-8,CASSLEATLETQYF,TGTGCCAGCAGCTTAGAGGCCACGCTCGAGACCCAGTACTTC
few,TRBJ2-6,NA,TRBV15,CATSRYGVQISGANVLTF,TGTGCCACCAGCAGGTACGGTGTCCAGATCTCTGGGGCCAACGTCCTGACTTTC
few,TRBJ2-1,TRBD2,TRBV29-1,CSVNSGRASYNEQFF,TGCAGCGTTAATAGCGGGAGGGCTTCCTACAATGAGCAGTTCTTC
few,TRBJ1-1,NA,TRBV5-4,CASSLGGSTEAFF,TGTGCCAGCAGCTTGGGAGGGAGCACTGAAGCTTTCTTT
NA,TRBJ2-1,NA,TRBV9,CASSVMGAGYNEQFF,TGTGCCAGCAGCGTAATGGGGGCGGGCTACAATGAGCAGTTCTTC
NA,TRBJ2-7,TRBD2,TRBV7-2,CASSLAGGYEQYF,TGTGCCAGCAGCTTAGCGGGGGGGTACGAGCAGTACTTC
few,TRBJ1-2,TRBD1,TRBV30,CAWSVPLSRGRVSGYTF,TGTGCCTGGAGTGTACCCCTCTCCAGGGGGCGCGTGAGTGGCTACACCTTC
NA,TRBJ2-5,TRBD2,TRBV6-1,CASSGLAGLLSKETQYF,TGTGCCAGCAGTGGACTAGCGGGCCTTTTATCGAAAGAGACCCAGTACTTC